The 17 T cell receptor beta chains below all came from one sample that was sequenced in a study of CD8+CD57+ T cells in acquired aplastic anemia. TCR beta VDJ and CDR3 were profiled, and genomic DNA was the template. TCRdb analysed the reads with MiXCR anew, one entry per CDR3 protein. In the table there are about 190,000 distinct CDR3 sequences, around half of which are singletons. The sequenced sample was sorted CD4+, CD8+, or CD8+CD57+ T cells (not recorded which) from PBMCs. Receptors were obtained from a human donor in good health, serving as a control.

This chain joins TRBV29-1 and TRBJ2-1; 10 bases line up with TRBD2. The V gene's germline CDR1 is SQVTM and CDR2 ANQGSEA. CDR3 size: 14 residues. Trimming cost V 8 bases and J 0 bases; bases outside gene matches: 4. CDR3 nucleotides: TGCAGCAGTAGCGGGGGGTACTCCTACAATGAGCAGTTCTTC. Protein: CSSSGGYSYNEQFF.

The CDR3 nucleotides are TGTGCCAGCAGTGAAGCAGGGACTCTTGGCGAGCAGTACTTC. Amino acid sequence: CASSEAGTLGEQYF. The chain uses TRBV2 and TRBJ2-7; D might be TRBD2 (6 bases). Germline V CDR1 and CDR2: SNHLY, FYNNEI. V lost 0 bases and J lost 6, with 12 bases in between. This CDR3 is built from 14 residues.

The CDR3 region has the DNA TGTGCATGTAGGCTCAGAGGAGGGGGACAGGAGACCCAGTACTTC. Translated, it gives CACRLRGGGQETQYF. V and J are TRBV19 and TRBJ2-5; perhaps TRBD1 as D (7 bases). The CDR3 is made up of 15 amino acids. Germline V gene data show CDR1 as LNHDA and CDR2 as SQIVND (reference sequence).

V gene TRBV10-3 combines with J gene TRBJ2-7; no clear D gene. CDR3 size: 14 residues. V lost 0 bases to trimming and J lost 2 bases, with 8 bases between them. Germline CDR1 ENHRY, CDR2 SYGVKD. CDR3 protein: CAISESVGTYEQYF. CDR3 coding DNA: TGTGCCATCAGTGAGTCGGTTGGTACCTACGAGCAGTACTTC.

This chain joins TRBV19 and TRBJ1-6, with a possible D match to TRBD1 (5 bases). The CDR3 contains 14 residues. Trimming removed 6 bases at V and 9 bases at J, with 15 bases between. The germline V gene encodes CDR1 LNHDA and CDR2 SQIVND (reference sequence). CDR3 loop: CASSIGGGGSPLHF. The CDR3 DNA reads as TGTGCCAGTAGCATTGGAGGCGGGGGTTCACCCCTCCACTTT.

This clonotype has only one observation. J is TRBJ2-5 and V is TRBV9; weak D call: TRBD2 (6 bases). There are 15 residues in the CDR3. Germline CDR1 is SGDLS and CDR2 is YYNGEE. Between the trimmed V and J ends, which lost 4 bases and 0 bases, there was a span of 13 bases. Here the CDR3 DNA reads TGTGCCAGCAGCCAGGCCGGGACTCACCAAGAGACCCAGTACTTC. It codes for CASSQAGTHQETQYF. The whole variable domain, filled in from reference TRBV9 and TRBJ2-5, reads DSGVTQTPKHLITATGQRVTLRCSPRSGDLSVYWYQQSLDQGLQFLIQYYNGEERAKGNILERFSAQQFPDLHSELNLSSLELGDSALYFCASSQAGTHQETQYFGPGTRLLVL.

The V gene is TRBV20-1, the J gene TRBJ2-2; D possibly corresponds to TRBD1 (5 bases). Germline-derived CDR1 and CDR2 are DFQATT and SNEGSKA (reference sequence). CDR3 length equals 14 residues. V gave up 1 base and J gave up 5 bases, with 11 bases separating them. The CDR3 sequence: CSARAARVTGELFF. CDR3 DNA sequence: TGCAGTGCTAGAGCGGCCAGGGTTACCGGGGAGCTGTTTTTT.

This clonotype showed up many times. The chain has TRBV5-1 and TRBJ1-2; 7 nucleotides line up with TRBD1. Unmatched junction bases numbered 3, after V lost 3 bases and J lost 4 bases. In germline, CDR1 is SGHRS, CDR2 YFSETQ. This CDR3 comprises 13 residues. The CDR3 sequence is CASSSRGTYGYTF. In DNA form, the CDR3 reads TGCGCCAGCAGCTCCAGGGGGACCTATGGCTACACCTTC.

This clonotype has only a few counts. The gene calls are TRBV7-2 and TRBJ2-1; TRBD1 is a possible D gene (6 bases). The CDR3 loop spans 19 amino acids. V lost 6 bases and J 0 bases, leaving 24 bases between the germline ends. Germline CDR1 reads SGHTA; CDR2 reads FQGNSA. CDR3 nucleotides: TGTGCCAGCAGTTCCGCCGGACAGCAAAAGAAGTACTCCTACAATGAGCAGTTCTTC. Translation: CASSSAGQQKKYSYNEQFF.

The CDR3 nucleotides are TGCAGTGCTAGGACTAGCAGTGGAGGCACTAATGAGCAGTTCTTC. As protein: CSARTSSGGTNEQFF. The chain has TRBV20-1 and TRBJ2-1; TRBD2 agrees at 7 bases. Germline CDR1 DFQATT, CDR2 SNEGSKA (reference sequence). Trimming cost V 3 bases and J 7 bases; bases outside gene matches: 12. The CDR3 length is 15 residues.

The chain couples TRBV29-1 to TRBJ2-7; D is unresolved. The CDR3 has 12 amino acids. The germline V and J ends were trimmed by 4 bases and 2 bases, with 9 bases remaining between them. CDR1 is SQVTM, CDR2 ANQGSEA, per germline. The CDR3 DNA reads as TGCAGCGTTGCGTTCACCCCCTACGAGCAGTACTTC. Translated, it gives CSVAFTPYEQYF.

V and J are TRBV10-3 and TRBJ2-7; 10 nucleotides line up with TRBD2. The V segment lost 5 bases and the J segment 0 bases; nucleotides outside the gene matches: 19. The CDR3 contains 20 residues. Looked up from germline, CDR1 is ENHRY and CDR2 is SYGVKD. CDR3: CAISYSFTGVLAGDSYEQYF. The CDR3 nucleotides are TGTGCCATCAGTTACTCTTTCACCGGGGTCCTAGCGGGGGACTCCTACGAGCAGTACTTC.

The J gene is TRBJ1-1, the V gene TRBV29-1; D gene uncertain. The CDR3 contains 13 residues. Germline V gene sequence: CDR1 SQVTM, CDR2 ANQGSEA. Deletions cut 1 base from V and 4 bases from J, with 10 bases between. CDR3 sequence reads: CSVEGISGTEAFF. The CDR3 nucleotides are TGCAGCGTTGAAGGCATAAGCGGCACTGAAGCTTTCTTT.

For the CDR3, the DNA is TGTGCCAGCAGCTGGACCGGGACTAGCGGTGACGAGCAGTACTTC. Encoded protein: CASSWTGTSGDEQYF. This chain links TRBV7-9 with TRBJ2-7; 11 bases are a match to TRBD2. The germline V gene has CDR1 SEHNR and CDR2 FQNEAQ (reference sequence). V shed 4 bases, J shed 5 bases, and the junction held 7 bases outside the gene matches. This CDR3 region has 15 residues.

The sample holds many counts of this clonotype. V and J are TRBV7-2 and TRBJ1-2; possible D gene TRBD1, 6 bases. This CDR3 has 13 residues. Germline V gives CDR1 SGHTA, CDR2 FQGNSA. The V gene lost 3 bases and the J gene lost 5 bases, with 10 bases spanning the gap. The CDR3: CASSFGQLYGYTF. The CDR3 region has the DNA TGTGCCAGCAGCTTTGGACAGCTTTATGGCTACACCTTC.

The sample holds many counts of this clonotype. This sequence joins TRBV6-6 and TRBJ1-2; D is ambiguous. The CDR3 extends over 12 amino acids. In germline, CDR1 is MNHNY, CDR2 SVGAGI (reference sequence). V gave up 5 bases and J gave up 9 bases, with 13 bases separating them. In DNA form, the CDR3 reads TGTGCCAGCAGTACACAAGGGAATAGCTACACCTTC. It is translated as CASSTQGNSYTF.

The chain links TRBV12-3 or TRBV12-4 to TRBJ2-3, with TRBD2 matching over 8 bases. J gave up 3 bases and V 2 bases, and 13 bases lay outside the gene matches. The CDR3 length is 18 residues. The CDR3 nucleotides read TGTGCCAGCAGTTTACTTGGTCGGGGGGGTTTTGGTACAGATACGCAGTATTTT. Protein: CASSLLGRGGFGTDTQYF.